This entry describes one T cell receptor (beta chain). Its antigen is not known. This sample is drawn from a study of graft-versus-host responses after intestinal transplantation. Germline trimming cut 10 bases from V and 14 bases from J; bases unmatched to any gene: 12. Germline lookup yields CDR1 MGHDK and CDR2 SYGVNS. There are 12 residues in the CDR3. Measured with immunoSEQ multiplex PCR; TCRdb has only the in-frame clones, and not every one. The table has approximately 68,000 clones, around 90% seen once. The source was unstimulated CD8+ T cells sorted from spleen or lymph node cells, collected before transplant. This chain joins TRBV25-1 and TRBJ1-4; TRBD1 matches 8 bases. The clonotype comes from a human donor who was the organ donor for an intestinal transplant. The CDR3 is CATAGSGQALFF. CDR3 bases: TGTGCCACCGCTGGGTCGGGACAGGCGCTGTTTTTT.